The sample holds a few counts of the clone carrying this T cell receptor (beta chain). These data are taken from a study of blood T cell repertoires in COVID-19. About the research overall: Acute and convalescent COVID-19 samples came from the United States, Italy and Spain.

Profiling relied on immunoSEQ multiplex PCR, and the TCRdb table lists in-frame clones only, not all of them. The sample lists 150,000 or so clones, approximately 86% occurring once. V was clipped by 6 bases and J by 0 bases, with 6 bases between them. Per germline, CDR1 SNHLY and CDR2 FYNNEI. The CDR3 is made up of 13 amino acids. This chain links TRBV2 with TRBJ2-1; no clear D gene. The sample taken for sequencing was PBMCs or T cells enriched from blood (not recorded which). The source of this sequence is a middle-aged woman who had been exposed to COVID-19. CDR3 in amino acids: CASSLGSYNEQFF. In DNA form, the CDR3 reads TGTGCCAGCAGCCTAGGCTCCTACAATGAGCAGTTCTTC.